These T cell receptor beta chains were read from a single sample in a study of T cells in tuberculosis. Only in-frame clones appear in the TCRdb table, and some are missing; sequencing was by immunoSEQ multiplex PCR. The sample shows approximately 59,000 clones, over 75% of them seen only once. The sequenced sample was CD1b-GMM tetramer-negative cells sorted from PBMCs. The receptor source for this set is an adult woman with latent tuberculosis. Both conserved end residues are part of each CDR3. D genes are given only for firm matches. Rows give clone size only sometimes, using once, few, many, or a class for an expanded clone.

CDR3aa	CDR3nt	v_gene	j_gene	d_gene	abundance
CASSDQTSGGLSTDTQYF	TGTGCCAGCAGTGACCAAACTAGCGGGGGCCTTAGCACAGATACGCAGTATTTT	TRBV6-4	TRBJ2-3	TRBD2	.
CASTTFSRANYGYTF	TGTGCCAGCACCACCTTTTCCAGGGCTAACTATGGCTACACCTTC	TRBV5-6	TRBJ1-2	.	few
CASSLLTGDSEQYF	TGCGCCAGCAGCCTCCTAACGGGGGACAGCGAGCAGTACTTC	TRBV4-3	TRBJ2-7	.	.
CASSQEVLRKAFF	TGCGCCAGCAGCCAAGAGGTCCTCAGAAAAGCTTTCTTT	TRBV4-1	TRBJ1-1	.	.
CAGTRGLGSNYGYTF	TGTGCCGGGACCCGCGGACTAGGCTCTAACTATGGCTACACCTTC	TRBV5-6	TRBJ1-2	.	once
CASSQDRRTSLEQFF	TGTGCCAGCAGCCAAGATAGAAGGACTAGCTTAGAGCAGTTCTTC	TRBV4-2	TRBJ2-1	TRBD2	.
CASSPRLRREQYF	TGCGCCAGCAGCCCACGACTCCGGCGCGAGCAGTACTTC	TRBV10-1	TRBJ2-7	.	.
CASSPRDGAKNIQYF	TGCGCCAGCAGCCCGCGGGATGGGGCCAAAAACATTCAGTACTTC	TRBV4-3	TRBJ2-4	.	.
CASSPDSNYGYTF	TGTGCCAGCAGTCCGGACAGTAACTATGGCTACACCTTC	TRBV6-6	TRBJ1-2	.	medium-sized
CASSFRDSRLEVQFF	TGTGCCAGCAGCTTTCGCGATAGTCGACTAGAAGTGCAGTTCTTC	TRBV7-2	TRBJ2-1	.	.
CASSEGTVTYEQYF	TGTGCCAGTAGTGAAGGGACAGTCACCTACGAGCAGTACTTC	TRBV19	TRBJ2-7	TRBD1	.
CASSLAQTGSGNEQFF	TGTGCCAGCAGCTTAGCCCAGACAGGGTCAGGCAATGAGCAGTTCTTC	TRBV7-2	TRBJ2-1	TRBD1	.
CASSARTGGNYGYTF	TGTGCCAGCAGTGCTCGGACAGGGGGCAACTATGGCTACACCTTC	TRBV2	TRBJ1-2	TRBD1	.
CAWAGTGISGANVLTF	TGTGCCTGGGCCGGGACAGGGATATCTGGGGCCAACGTCCTGACTTTC	TRBV30	TRBJ2-6	TRBD1	.
CASSFPGLAIHEQYF	TGTGCCAGCAGCTTTCCGGGACTAGCAATCCACGAGCAGTACTTC	TRBV5-4	TRBJ2-7	TRBD2	.
CASSRPTSEETQYF	TGTGCCAGCTCCCGCCCGACTAGCGAGGAGACCCAGTACTTC	TRBV18	TRBJ2-5	TRBD2	.
CASSWTVSGNTIYF	TGTGCCAGCAGCTGGACTGTTTCTGGAAACACCATATATTTT	TRBV7-9	TRBJ1-3	.	few
CASSLEASGGSYNEQFF	TGCGCCAGCAGCTTGGAAGCTAGCGGGGGCTCCTACAATGAGCAGTTCTTC	TRBV5-1	TRBJ2-1	TRBD2	.
CASSQGISGEEQYF	TGCGCCAGCAGCCAAGGGATAAGCGGGGAGGAGCAGTACTTC	TRBV4-1	TRBJ2-7	TRBD2	.
CASSQESRKGLRNYGYTF	TGTGCCAGCAGCCAGGAATCTCGAAAGGGACTGCGAAACTATGGCTACACCTTC	TRBV4-2	TRBJ1-2	.	.
CASDQGSTYEQYF	TGTGCCAGCGATCAGGGCTCGACCTACGAGCAGTACTTC	TRBV28	TRBJ2-7	.	.
CASSRGRDRASKAGELFF	TGTGCCAGCAGCCGAGGGCGGGACAGGGCGAGCAAGGCCGGGGAGCTGTTTTTT	TRBV5-6	TRBJ2-2	TRBD1	few
CASTRGREDNEQFF	TGTGCCAGCACGCGGGGAAGAGAGGACAATGAGCAGTTCTTC	TRBV6-6	TRBJ2-1	.	.
CASSSQGARMNTEAFF	TGTGCCAGCAGCTCACAGGGGGCAAGGATGAACACTGAAGCTTTCTTT	TRBV7-9	TRBJ1-1	TRBD1	.
CASRDRTGNQPQHF	TGTGCCAGCAGAGATCGGACAGGGAATCAGCCCCAGCATTTT	TRBV28	TRBJ1-5	TRBD1	.
CASRERAGGTYNEQFF	TGTGCCAGCAGGGAGAGGGCAGGGGGCACCTACAATGAGCAGTTCTTC	TRBV11-2	TRBJ2-1	TRBD1	once
CASSPGPFIGVNTGELFF	TGTGCCAGCAGCCCCGGGCCTTTTATCGGGGTGAACACCGGGGAGCTGTTTTTT	TRBV28	TRBJ2-2	.	.
CASSSIEGTKSDEQFF	TGCGCCAGCAGCTCGATTGAAGGGACTAAATCGGATGAGCAGTTCTTC	TRBV5-1	TRBJ2-1	TRBD2	.
CSVWQGVSYEQYF	TGCAGCGTTTGGCAGGGGGTTTCCTACGAGCAGTACTTC	TRBV29-1	TRBJ2-7	TRBD1	.
CASTGGQGGNTEAFF	TGTGCCAGCACCGGAGGGCAGGGTGGGAACACTGAAGCTTTCTTT	TRBV7-8	TRBJ1-1	.	.
CASSWTHNYGYTF	TGTGCCAGCAGCTGGACACATAACTATGGCTACACCTTC	TRBV11-2	TRBJ1-2	.	.
CASSPSPGTSGPYNEQFF	TGCGCCAGCAGCCCATCCCCTGGGACTAGCGGGCCCTACAATGAGCAGTTCTTC	TRBV4-3	TRBJ2-1	TRBD2	.
CASSLARGRGYTF	TGTGCCAGCAGCTTAGCGCGAGGTCGCGGCTACACCTTC	TRBV7-2	TRBJ1-2	.	few
CASSLVGGNEQFF	TGTGCCAGCAGCTTAGTTGGGGGGAATGAGCAGTTCTTC	TRBV11-2	TRBJ2-1	.	.
CASSQDGTVLSGNTIYF	TGCGCCAGCAGCCAAGATGGGACAGTGCTCTCTGGAAACACCATATATTTT	TRBV4-3	TRBJ1-3	TRBD1	.
CASSILPGQLNTEAFF	TGTGCCAGTAGTATTCTTCCCGGACAGCTAAACACTGAAGCTTTCTTT	TRBV19	TRBJ1-1	.	.
CASSLRGTSYEQYF	TGTGCCAGCAGCTTGCGGGGGACCAGCTACGAGCAGTACTTC	TRBV6-5	TRBJ2-7	TRBD2	.
CSVVDIRAGTDTQYF	TGCAGCGTAGTGGACATAAGGGCGGGCACAGATACGCAGTATTTT	TRBV29-1	TRBJ2-3	.	.
CASSQDSGETQYF	TGCGCCAGCAGCCAAGATAGTGGAGAGACCCAGTACTTC	TRBV4-1	TRBJ2-5	.	once
CASSPRLAGWEMAKNIQYF	TGTGCCAGTAGTCCGAGACTAGCGGGTTGGGAAATGGCCAAAAACATTCAGTACTTC	TRBV19	TRBJ2-4	TRBD2	.
CASKWTKTKETQYF	TGTGCCAGCAAATGGACAAAGACGAAAGAGACCCAGTACTTC	TRBV2	TRBJ2-5	.	few